These 12 T cell receptor beta chains were sequenced from one sample in a study of blood T cells in healthy people across ages. The second PCR ran roughly 7 to 11 cycles with a sample-barcoded 5' primer and J-beta primers. TCRdb redid the calling of the 5' RACE reads with MiXCR, one entry per CDR3 protein. This table has approximately 1.5 million distinct CDR3 sequences, less than 45% appearing once. Sequencing was carried out using blood. The source is a woman aged 18-29 years in good health.

This chain connects TRBV12-3 or TRBV12-4 to TRBJ2-1, with 13 nucleotides matching TRBD2. The V segment lost 6 bases and the J segment 10 bases; nucleotides outside the gene matches: 9. The CDR3 has 15 residues. The CDR3 loop is CASRHTSGGAGEQFF. The DNA for the CDR3 is TGTGCCAGCAGGCATACTAGCGGGGGGGCCGGAGAGCAGTTCTTC.

Ten or more counts support this clonotype. The chain joins TRBV7-9 to TRBJ1-2; D remains ambiguous. The length of the CDR3 is 13 residues. Germline CDR1 SEHNR, CDR2 FQNEAQ (reference sequence). With 3 bases removed from V and 6 bases from J, the gap between germline ends came to 11 bases. CDR3 in DNA: TGTGCCAGCAGCTTCTCTCCGCGAAATGGCTACACCTTC. This translates into CASSFSPRNGYTF.

This rearrangement joins TRBV7-8 to TRBJ2-1; a weak D match, TRBD1 (5 bases). Trimming stripped 0 bases from V and 4 bases from J, with 13 bases between. In germline, CDR1 is SGHVS, CDR2 FQNEAQ. The CDR3 has 16 residues. CDR3 sequence reads: CASSLAILGHYNEQFF. DNA of the CDR3: TGTGCCAGCAGCTTAGCGATCCTGGGGCATTACAATGAGCAGTTCTTC.

This clonotype has at least ten counts. The chain uses TRBV14 and TRBJ1-2; weak D call: TRBD1 (6 bases). With 6 bases removed from V and 2 bases from J, the gap between germline ends came to 10 bases. The germline gives CDR1 SGHDN, CDR2 FVKESK. The CDR3 consists of 13 residues. The CDR3 loop is CASSRQENYGYTF. CDR3 coding DNA: TGTGCCAGCAGTCGACAGGAGAACTATGGCTACACCTTC.

This clonotype came up a few times. This chain links TRBV3-1 with TRBJ2-3; D gene ambiguous. The germline CDR1 and CDR2 sequences are LGHDT and YNNKEL (reference sequence). The germline V and J ends were trimmed by 3 bases and 2 bases, with 9 bases remaining between them. The CDR3 totals 14 residues. Here the CDR3 reads CASSHLGPTDTQYF. CDR3 coding DNA: TGTGCCAGCAGCCATCTCGGACCCACAGATACGCAGTATTTT.

In nucleotides, the CDR3 is TGTGCCAGCAGCATTCTGACTAGCGGGAGCAACAATGAGCAGTTCTTC. Translating gives CASSILTSGSNNEQFF. The chain carries TRBV13 and TRBJ2-1, with 12 bases identical to TRBD2. The CDR3 spans 16 residues. The V segment lost 5 bases and the J segment 5 bases; nucleotides outside the gene matches: 7. Germline loops: CDR1 PRHDT, CDR2 FYEKMQ (reference sequence).

This clonotype turned up a few times. This sequence joins TRBV6-5 and TRBJ2-5; D is perhaps TRBD2 (7 bases). The J call may be mistaken, given a closer DNA end match to TRBJ2-7. The CDR3 spans 16 residues. CDR1 and CDR2 from the germline V gene are MNHEY and SVGAGI. CDR3 in amino acids: CASSSLGGLADYEQYF. The CDR3 bases are TGTGCCAGCAGTTCCCTCGGGGGGCTAGCGGACTACGAGCAGTACTTC.

The rearrangement uses TRBV27 and TRBJ2-7; D may be TRBD1 (5 bases). The germline CDR1 and CDR2 sequences are MNHEY and SMNVEV (reference sequence). The V gene lost 2 bases and the J gene lost 2 bases, with 10 bases spanning the gap. This CDR3 is 14 amino acids long. CDR3 nucleotide sequence: TGTGCCAGCAGTTTAGCAGGGTGGGCCTACGAGCAGTACTTC. This encodes CASSLAGWAYEQYF.

The chain combines TRBV6-2 or TRBV6-3 with TRBJ1-1, with a possible D match to TRBD1 (6 bases). Germline lookup yields CDR1 MNHEY and CDR2 SVGEGT. CDR3 length: 12 residues. Between the trimmed V and J ends, which lost 4 bases and 7 bases, there was a span of 10 bases. In DNA, the CDR3 is TGTGCCAGCAGTTCGGACAGCTTTGAAGCTTTCTTT. It is translated as CASSSDSFEAFF.

This sequence joins TRBV3-1 and TRBJ2-2; 11 positions agree with TRBD2. This CDR3 has 18 amino acids. In germline, CDR1 is LGHDT, CDR2 YNNKEL (reference sequence). Losses at the gene ends were 5 bases for V and 3 bases for J; bases not matched to a gene: 11. CDR3 sequence (DNA): TGTGCCAGCAGCACCACTAGCGGGAGAACGATGGACACCGGGGAGCTGTTTTTT. This gives the protein CASSTTSGRTMDTGELFF.

In regard to this clonotype: A junction end diverges from the germline sequence, so it may reflect a read error. This sequence joins TRBV24-1 and TRBJ1-2, with D maybe TRBD1 (6 bases). Germline V gives CDR1 KGHDR, CDR2 SFDVKD. The CDR3 spans 15 residues. DNA of the CDR3: TGTGCCGCCAGTGATCCTGCCCGGGACAATGGAGGCTACACCTTC. Translated: CAASDPARDNGGYTF.

J is TRBJ1-4 and V is TRBV4-3; tentative D call: TRBD1 (5 bases). Per the germline V gene, CDR1 is LGHNA and CDR2 is YSLEER. V was pared by 0 bases and J by 7 bases, with 12 bases between. CDR3 length equals 15 residues. CDR3 in amino acids: CASSQDSGGSEKLFF. CDR3 DNA: TGCGCCAGCAGCCAAGATTCCGGGGGTAGTGAAAAACTGTTTTTT.